These T cell receptor beta chains were read from a single sample in a study of a mutant IDH1 vaccine in newly diagnosed glioma. The data were produced by immunoSEQ multiplex PCR, yet TCRdb's version contains in-frame clones alone and is incomplete. This sample has approximately 67,000 clones, with around 80% found just once. Sequencing was performed on peripheral blood mononuclear cells (PBMCs), taken from a glioma patient treated with radiotherapy, temozolomide or both. The receptors originated from a woman in her late teens or twenties with glioma. Some clones in this sample may be carry-over from other donors' samples. Both conserved end residues are part of each CDR3.

v_gene: TRBV4-1
CDR3aa: CASSQGQGGGYGYTF

v_gene: TRBV5-4
CDR3aa: CASSPTGSVINEQFF

v_gene: TRBV6-1
CDR3aa: CASRDRETTNYGYTF

v_gene: TRBV5-1
CDR3aa: CASSLKGGHYEQYF

v_gene: TRBV6-5
CDR3aa: CASSYKGTGSYEQYF

v_gene: TRBV5-1
CDR3aa: CASGREGHKEKLFF

v_gene: TRBV29-1
CDR3aa: CSVEGQGLYEQYF

v_gene: TRBV23-1
CDR3aa: CASSPLGGGGELFF

v_gene: TRBV7-9
CDR3aa: CASSLGTGGVGVYGYTF

v_gene: TRBV6-1
CDR3aa: CASSEALGGGYTF

v_gene: TRBV27
CDR3aa: CASSATSGSYEQYF

v_gene: TRBV2
CDR3aa: CASSGFAALGGYEQYF

v_gene: TRBV5-6
CDR3aa: CASSLAGRTDTQYF

v_gene: TRBV9
CDR3aa: CASSVAGQGYEQYF

v_gene: TRBV7-2
CDR3aa: CASSLEVTNTEAFF

v_gene: TRBV23-1
CDR3aa: CASSQSTKGLYEQYF

v_gene: TRBV5-1
CDR3aa: CASSSVIGGTEAFF

v_gene: TRBV7-3
CDR3aa: CASSLTPPIDTQYF

v_gene: TRBV21-1
CDR3aa: CASSKEQMGPREVNTEAFF

v_gene: TRBV7-8
CDR3aa: CASSPAGAPETQYF

v_gene: TRBV7-9
CDR3aa: CASRPTGVRTGELFF

v_gene: TRBV5-6
CDR3aa: CASSLGTVGSSPLHF

v_gene: TRBV5-4
CDR3aa: CASSPQPYRDTEAFF

v_gene: TRBV7-9
CDR3aa: CASSQTSGNTGELFF

v_gene: TRBV9
CDR3aa: CASSPGGSWGNQPQHF

v_gene: TRBV2
CDR3aa: CASRRVNTEAFF

v_gene: TRBV5-1
CDR3aa: CASSWGLAGGGEQYF

v_gene: TRBV6-1
CDR3aa: CASSEEAGISNQPQHF